This entry is about one T cell receptor beta chain. CDR3 length: 14 amino acids. The V and J ends lost 3 bases and 2 bases, in that order; junction bases with no gene match: 3. Germline CDR1 SNHLY, CDR2 FYNNEI. Use of 60 Vbeta and 13 Jbeta primers characterized the PCR. Assay used: immunoSEQ multiplex PCR; TCRdb lists only in-frame clones, some missing. This table has about 200,000 clones, more than 60% appearing once. These data are taken from a study of cytomegalovirus exposure and HLA in healthy donors. The sequencing sample was made of PBMCs. The J gene is TRBJ2-7, the V gene TRBV2; 8 positions agree with TRBD2. The clonotype was recovered from a man aged 45-60 years in good health and CMV-seronegative. The CDR3 bases are TGTGCCAGCAGTGATCCAGCGGGGGCCTACGAGCAGTACTTC. It codes for CASSDPAGAYEQYF. The full variable domain, in which reference TRBV2 and TRBJ2-7 provide the parts outside the CDR3, is EPEVTQTPSHQVTQMGQEVILRCVPISNHLYFYWYRQILGQKVEFLVSFYNNEISEKSEIFDDQFSVERPDGSNFTLKIRSTKLEDSAMYFCASSDPAGAYEQYFGPGTRLTVT.